In its sample, the clone carrying this T cell receptor (beta chain) was seen a few times. Antigen unknown. This sample is drawn from a study of T cells in localized non-small cell lung cancer. Study-level findings and limits: With higher T cell density in blood came longer overall survival. Measurement of T cell clonality placed uninvolved adjacent lung highest, above the level in tumor. Only one tumor region went through sequencing, so heterogeneity may still be there. There were a median about 53 of the top 100 tumor clones appearing in adjacent lung.

Assay: immunoSEQ multiplex PCR; the TCRdb copy retains only in-frame clones and omits some. Of approximately 24,000 clones listed, 81% were seen once; the top ten hold 9.5% to 10%. The sample was peripheral blood, taken before any cancer treatment. The receptor was derived from a man aged 35 to 69 with stage III squamous cell lung carcinoma.

The CDR3 bases are TGTGCCAGCTCACCACGATCGGTTGGGACAGGGAATTCACCCCTCCACTTT. It codes for CASSPRSVGTGNSPLHF. This chain connects TRBV18 to TRBJ1-6, with 9 bases that match TRBD1. Unmatched junction bases numbered 8, after V lost 1 base and J lost 7 bases. From germline, CDR1 is KGHSH and CDR2 LQKENI. The CDR3 is 17 residues long. The full variable domain, in which reference TRBV18 and TRBJ1-6 provide the parts outside the CDR3, is NAGVMQNPRHLVRRRGQEARLRCSPMKGHSHVYWYRQLPEEGLKFMVYLQKENIIDESGMPKERFSAEFPKEGPSILRIQQVVRGDSAAYFCASSPRSVGTGNSPLHFGNGTRLTVT.